The present TCR beta chain was sequenced within a study of shared clonotypes between healthy human individuals. The germline gives CDR1 SEHNR, CDR2 FQNEAQ (reference sequence). V was pared by 4 bases and J by 3 bases, with 10 bases between. This CDR3 contains 13 residues. Naive CD8 cells comprised CD45RO-negative, CCR7-positively selected cells, excluding terminally differentiated effector memory CD45RA+ cells. Sequenced by immunoSEQ multiplex PCR; TCRdb stores in-frame clones only, minus some. The top ten clones hold more than 1.5% of a sample with around 1,900,000 clones, around 95% of them seen once.

The chain joins TRBV7-9 to TRBJ2-7; D may be TRBD1 (5 bases). Sequences were obtained from naive CD8+ T cells from PBMCs. The TCR comes from a man between 18 and 29 years old in good health. Some clones in this sample may be carry-over from other donors' samples. The CDR3 DNA sequence: TGTGCCAGCAGCTCGGCGACAGTCTACGAGCAGTACTTC. Translated, it gives CASSSATVYEQYF.